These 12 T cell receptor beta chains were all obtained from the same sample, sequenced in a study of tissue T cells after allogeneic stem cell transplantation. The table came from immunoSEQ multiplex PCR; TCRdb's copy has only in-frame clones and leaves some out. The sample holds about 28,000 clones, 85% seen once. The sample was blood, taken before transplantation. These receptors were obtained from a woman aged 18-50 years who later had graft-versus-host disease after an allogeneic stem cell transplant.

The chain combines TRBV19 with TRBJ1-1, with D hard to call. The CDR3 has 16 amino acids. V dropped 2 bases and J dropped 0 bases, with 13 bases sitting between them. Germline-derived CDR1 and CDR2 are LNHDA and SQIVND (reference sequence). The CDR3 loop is CASSISHSYLNTEAFF. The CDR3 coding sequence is TGTGCCAGTAGTATATCCCACAGTTATCTGAACACTGAAGCTTTCTTT.

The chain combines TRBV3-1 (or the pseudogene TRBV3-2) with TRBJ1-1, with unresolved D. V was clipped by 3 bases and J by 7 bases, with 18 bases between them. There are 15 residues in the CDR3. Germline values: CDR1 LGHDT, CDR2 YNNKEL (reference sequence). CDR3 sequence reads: CASSHLSPLNGEAFF. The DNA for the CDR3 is TGTGCCAGCAGCCATTTATCCCCTTTGAACGGTGAAGCTTTCTTT.

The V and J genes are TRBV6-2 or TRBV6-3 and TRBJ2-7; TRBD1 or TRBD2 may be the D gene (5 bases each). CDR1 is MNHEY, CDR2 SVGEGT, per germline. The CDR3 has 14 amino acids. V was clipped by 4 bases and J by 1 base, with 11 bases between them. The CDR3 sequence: CASSSRGASYEQYF. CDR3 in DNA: TGTGCCAGCAGTTCCCGGGGCGCTTCCTACGAGCAGTACTTC.

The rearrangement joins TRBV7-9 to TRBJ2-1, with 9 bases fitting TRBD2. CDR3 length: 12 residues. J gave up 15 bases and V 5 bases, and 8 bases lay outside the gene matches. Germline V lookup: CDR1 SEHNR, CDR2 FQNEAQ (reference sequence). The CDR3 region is CASSPLSGRWFF. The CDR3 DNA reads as TGTGCCAGCAGCCCGTTAAGCGGGAGGTGGTTCTTC.

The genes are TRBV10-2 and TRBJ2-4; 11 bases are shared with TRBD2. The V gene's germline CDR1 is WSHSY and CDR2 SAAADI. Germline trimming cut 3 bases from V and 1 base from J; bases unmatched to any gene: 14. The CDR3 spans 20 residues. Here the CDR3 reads CASSDRASGRPMVAKNIQYF. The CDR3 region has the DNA TGCGCCAGCAGTGACCGGGCTAGCGGGAGGCCCATGGTGGCCAAAAACATTCAGTACTTC.

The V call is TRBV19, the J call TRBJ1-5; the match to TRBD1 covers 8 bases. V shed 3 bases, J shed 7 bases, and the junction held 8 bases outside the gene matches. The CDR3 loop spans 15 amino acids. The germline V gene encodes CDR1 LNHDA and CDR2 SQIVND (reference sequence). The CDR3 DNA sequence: TGTGCCAGTAGTATGATGACAGGGGAGGGACAGCCCCAGCATTTT. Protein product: CASSMMTGEGQPQHF. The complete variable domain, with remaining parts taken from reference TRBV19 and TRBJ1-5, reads DGGITQSPKYLFRKEGQNVTLSCEQNLNHDAMYWYRQDPGQGLRLIYYSQIVNDFQKGDIAEGYSVSREKKESFPLTVTSAQKNPTAFYLCASSMMTGEGQPQHFGDGTRLSIL.

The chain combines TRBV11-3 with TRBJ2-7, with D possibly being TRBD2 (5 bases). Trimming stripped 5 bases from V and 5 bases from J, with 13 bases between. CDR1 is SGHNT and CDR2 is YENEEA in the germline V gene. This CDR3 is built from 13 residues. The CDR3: CASSISDWNEQYF. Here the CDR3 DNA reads TGTGCCAGCAGCATTTCGGACTGGAACGAGCAGTACTTC.

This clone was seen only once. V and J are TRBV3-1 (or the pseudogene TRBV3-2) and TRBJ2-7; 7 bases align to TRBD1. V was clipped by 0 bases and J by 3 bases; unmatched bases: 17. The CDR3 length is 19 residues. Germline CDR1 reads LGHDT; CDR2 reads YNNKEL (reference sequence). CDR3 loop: CASSQDTRTGSYPIYEQYF. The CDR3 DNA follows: TGTGCCAGCAGCCAAGATACCCGGACAGGAAGTTATCCTATCTACGAGCAGTACTTC.

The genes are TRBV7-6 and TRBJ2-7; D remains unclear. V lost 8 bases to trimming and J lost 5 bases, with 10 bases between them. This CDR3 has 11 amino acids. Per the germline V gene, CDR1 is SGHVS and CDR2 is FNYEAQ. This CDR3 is CASGSKDEQYF. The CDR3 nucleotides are TGTGCCAGCGGCTCAAAGGACGAGCAGTACTTC.

CDR3 nucleotide sequence: TGTGCCAGCAGCTTAGGTGACAGGGGGGAGACCCAGTACTTC. This translates into CASSLGDRGETQYF. V and J are TRBV11-1 and TRBJ2-5; 9 bases map to TRBD1. The CDR3 covers 14 residues. Germline assignment: CDR1 SGHAT and CDR2 FQDESV (reference sequence). With V trimmed by 1 base and J by 5 bases, 2 bases remained unmatched.

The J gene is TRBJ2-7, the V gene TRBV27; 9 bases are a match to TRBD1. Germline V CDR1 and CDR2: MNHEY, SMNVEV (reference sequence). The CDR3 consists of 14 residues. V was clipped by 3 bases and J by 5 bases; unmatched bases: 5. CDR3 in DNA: TGTGCCAGCAGTTTCCGTAGGACAGGGGACGAGCAGTACTTC. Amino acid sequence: CASSFRRTGDEQYF.

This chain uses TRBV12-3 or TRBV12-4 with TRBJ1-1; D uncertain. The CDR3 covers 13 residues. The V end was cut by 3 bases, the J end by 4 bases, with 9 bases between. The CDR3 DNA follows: TGTGCCAGCAGTTTCGAGGGTCTCACTGAAGCTTTCTTT. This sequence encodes CASSFEGLTEAFF.